The rows below give T cell receptor beta chains drawn from one sample of a study of cytomegalovirus exposure and HLA in healthy donors. Only in-frame clones appear in the TCRdb table, and some are missing; sequencing was by immunoSEQ multiplex PCR. The table records about 180,000 clones, about 80% of them present only once. Material: PBMCs. These receptor sequences come from a woman aged 55-69 years in good health and CMV-seropositive. CDR3s include the opening cysteine and the closing phenylalanine or tryptophan. The D gene is left open where the match is weak. Clone size is shown for a subset of rows, as once, few, many or a class of expanded clone.

v_gene	d_gene	abundance	j_gene	CDR3nt	CDR3aa
TRBV5-4	TRBD2	.	TRBJ2-7	TGTGCCAGCAGCTCAGCGGGAGAAACCTACGAGCAGTACTTC	CASSSAGETYEQYF
TRBV6-5	TRBD1	.	TRBJ1-1	TGTGCCAGCAGTTACGGCGGACAGGGGATGAACACTGAAGCTTTCTTT	CASSYGGQGMNTEAFF
TRBV5-1	.	.	TRBJ2-2	TGCGCCAGCAGCTTGGCAGGGAAAAACACCGGGGAGCTGTTTTTT	CASSLAGKNTGELFF
TRBV13	TRBD2	.	TRBJ2-7	TGTGCCAGCAGCTTCGGGAGGCTGAATCACGAGCAGTACTTC	CASSFGRLNHEQYF
TRBV7-8	.	.	TRBJ2-7	TGTGCCAGCAGCGAGAGGAATGCCTACGAGCAGTACTTC	CASSERNAYEQYF
TRBV4-3	.	.	TRBJ1-2	TGCGCCAGCAGCCAAGACCCGACAGGCTCAGGGGACACCTTC	CASSQDPTGSGDTF
TRBV2	.	.	TRBJ1-6	TGTGCCAGCAGTCCCACCCGGGAGGCACCCCTCCACTTT	CASSPTREAPLHF
TRBV30	.	.	TRBJ2-7	TGTGCCTGGAGCTCTGCTGGGGCCGGGACACCTAACTTC	CAWSSAGAGTPNF
TRBV6-1	.	.	TRBJ1-1	TGTGCCAGCAAGCCCGGGGGGCTCTTAGCTTTCTTT	CASKPGGLLAFF
TRBV7-2	TRBD1	.	TRBJ1-5	TGTGCCAGCAGCTTGGAAAGGGGGCGAAGTCAGCCCCAGCATTTT	CASSLERGRSQPQHF
TRBV7-3	.	.	TRBJ1-5	TGTGCCAGCAGCTCTCGGACATCCCCCAATCAGCCCCAGCATTTT	CASSSRTSPNQPQHF
TRBV6-1	TRBD1	.	TRBJ1-2	TGTGCCACCGCACCCCCAAACGACAGGGTGGGCACCTTC	CATAPPNDRVGTF
TRBV6-1	.	once	TRBJ2-7	TGTGCCAGCAGTGAAGTCGGCTACGAGCAGTACTTC	CASSEVGYEQYF
TRBV5-4	TRBD2	.	TRBJ2-5	TGTGCCAGCAGCCCTCCCCCGGGACTAGAGGTCGGGACCCAGTACTTC	CASSPPPGLEVGTQYF
TRBV10-3	.	.	TRBJ2-5	TGTGCCATCAGTGGACTCAGAGAGACCCAGTACTTC	CAISGLRETQYF
TRBV28	.	.	TRBJ1-5	TGTGCCAGCAGGTGGCGGTTTAGCAATCAGCCCCAGCATTTT	CASRWRFSNQPQHF
TRBV4-2	.	.	TRBJ1-1	TGTGCCAGCAGCCAAAATGTGGCGGGGGGGTCGACTGAAGCTTTCTTT	CASSQNVAGGSTEAFF
TRBV18	TRBD1	.	TRBJ2-3	TGTGCCAGCTCACCTACAGGGGTGGTGGCAGATACGCAGTATTTT	CASSPTGVVADTQYF
TRBV6-1	TRBD2	.	TRBJ2-3	TGTGCCAGCAGTGAAATATTTGATCGGGAGGAGGGGTATTTT	CASSEIFDREEGYF
TRBV30	TRBD1	once	TRBJ1-1	TGTGCCTGGAGTGCTTCCAGGACAGGGACTGAAGCTTTCTTT	CAWSASRTGTEAFF
TRBV7-2	.	.	TRBJ1-5	TGTGCCAGCAGCTTATCGGTGTTAGGCAATCAGCCCCAGCATTTT	CASSLSVLGNQPQHF
TRBV6-1	TRBD1	few	TRBJ2-7	TGTGCCAGCAGCCACGGGGACAGGGCCTACGAGCAGTACTTC	CASSHGDRAYEQYF
TRBV6-4	TRBD2	.	TRBJ2-3	TGTGCCAGCAGTCCTACGGGGGGTAGCACAGATACGCAGTATTTT	CASSPTGGSTDTQYF
TRBV2	.	.	TRBJ1-3	TGTGCCAGCAGTGTAAACCTGCGGGGGGCCAAAGGAAACACCATATATTTT	CASSVNLRGAKGNTIYF
TRBV9	.	.	TRBJ2-7	TGTGCCAGCAGCGGCGGGAATAGCGCACCCTACGAGCAGTACTTC	CASSGGNSAPYEQYF
TRBV19	.	.	TRBJ1-2	TGTGCCAGTAGTAAGGGGACTAAGCTTGGCTACACCTTC	CASSKGTKLGYTF
TRBV7-8	TRBD2	.	TRBJ2-1	TGTGCCAGCAGCTCGAGCGGGGGGCCTTACAATGAGCAGTTCTTC	CASSSSGGPYNEQFF
TRBV12-5	TRBD2	once	TRBJ2-2	TGTGCTAGTGGTTTAAGTATGGCGGGAGGCAACACCGGGGAGCTGTTTTTT	CASGLSMAGGNTGELFF
TRBV4-2	.	.	TRBJ2-3	TGTGCCAGCAGTCTCCTCCGCCGGGGATTTAGCACAGATACGCAGTATTTT	CASSLLRRGFSTDTQYF
TRBV11-3	.	.	TRBJ2-3	TGTGCCAGCAGCTCTGGAGGAGATACGCAGTATTTT	CASSSGGDTQYF
TRBV15	TRBD1	few	TRBJ2-2	TGTGCCACCAGCAGAGATAGGACAGGGGGGAGCACCGGGGAGCTGTTTTTT	CATSRDRTGGSTGELFF
TRBV27	.	once	TRBJ1-1	TGTGCCAGCAGTTTACCCCCGACACCGAACACTGAAGCTTTCTTT	CASSLPPTPNTEAFF
TRBV9	.	.	TRBJ2-5	TGTGCCAGCAGCGTAGCAGCGGGCTGGGAGACCCAGTACTTC	CASSVAAGWETQYF
TRBV9	.	.	TRBJ2-7	TGTGCCAGCAGCACCGGGGATTCCTACGAGCAGTACTTC	CASSTGDSYEQYF
TRBV28	TRBD1	.	TRBJ1-4	TGTGCCAGCAGTCCAGGGGGCAGGGTTGAAAAACTGTTTTTT	CASSPGGRVEKLFF
TRBV7-2	TRBD1	.	TRBJ2-7	TGTGCCAGCAGCTTATGGGACAGTGAGGGGTTTTGGTACTTC	CASSLWDSEGFWYF
TRBV5-1	TRBD1	.	TRBJ2-2	TGCGCCAGCAGCCCAGGGACAGTTGCGAACACCGGGGAGCTGTTTTTT	CASSPGTVANTGELFF
TRBV27	.	.	TRBJ2-5	TGTGCCAGCAGCCCGGGCCAAGAGACCCAGTACTTC	CASSPGQETQYF
TRBV7-9	.	.	TRBJ1-1	TGTGCCAGCAGCTTCGGGAGCACTGAAGCTTTCTTT	CASSFGSTEAFF
TRBV5-1	.	.	TRBJ1-2	TGCGCCAGCAGCGTTACCGCCGGGACACCCCGGGGCTACACCTTC	CASSVTAGTPRGYTF
TRBV10-3	.	.	TRBJ2-1	TGTGCCATCAGTGAGTCGAGGACTACAAGTGAGCAGTTCTTC	CAISESRTTSEQFF
TRBV27	.	.	TRBJ2-7	TGTGCCAGCAGTAGACTAAATTCCTACGAGCAGTACTTC	CASSRLNSYEQYF
TRBV29-1	.	.	TRBJ2-7	TGCAGCGTGAGCCCAAGCGAGCAGTACTTC	CSVSPSEQYF
TRBV28	TRBD1	.	TRBJ1-4	TGTGCCAGCATCGGGACAGACAATGAAAAACTGTTTTTT	CASIGTDNEKLFF
TRBV6-1	.	once	TRBJ1-1	TGTGCCAGCAGTGAATACGGGGAGACTGAAGCTTTCTTT	CASSEYGETEAFF
TRBV4-3	TRBD1	.	TRBJ2-5	TGCGCCAGCAGCCAATACATCGCCGGGACAGGGGGCGGTGGGACCCAGTACTTC	CASSQYIAGTGGGGTQYF
TRBV28	TRBD2	.	TRBJ2-2	TGTGCCAGCAAGGGTTGGGGACTAGCGGGGGGCAGGGACACCGGGGAGCTGTTTTTT	CASKGWGLAGGRDTGELFF
TRBV7-8	.	.	TRBJ1-3	TGTGCCAGCAGCTTAACTGATAACCCTGGAAACACCATATATTTT	CASSLTDNPGNTIYF
TRBV18	.	.	TRBJ1-2	TGTGCCAGCTCACCACCTATTCCGGACTATGGCTACACCTTC	CASSPPIPDYGYTF
TRBV19	.	.	TRBJ1-5	TGTGCCAGTAGTATATTATCCCCTAATCAGCCCCAGCATTTT	CASSILSPNQPQHF
TRBV28	TRBD2	.	TRBJ2-1	TGTGCCAGCAGAAGCCCGGCTAGCGGGAGGAATGAGCAGTTCTTC	CASRSPASGRNEQFF
TRBV6-5	TRBD2	few	TRBJ2-7	TGTGCCAGCAGTTACCCTGCTAGCGGGGCCTCCTACGAGCAGTACTTC	CASSYPASGASYEQYF
TRBV28	.	.	TRBJ1-5	TGTGCCAGCAGCCCCCATATGGGGGGGCTCATTCAGCCCCAGCATTTT	CASSPHMGGLIQPQHF
TRBV5-6	.	.	TRBJ2-7	TGTGCCAGCAGCTTGGGACAGCACTACGAGCAGTACTTC	CASSLGQHYEQYF
TRBV5-1	TRBD1	.	TRBJ2-7	TGCGCCAGCAGCTTTACCGGGACAGGGATCTACGAGCAGTACTTC	CASSFTGTGIYEQYF